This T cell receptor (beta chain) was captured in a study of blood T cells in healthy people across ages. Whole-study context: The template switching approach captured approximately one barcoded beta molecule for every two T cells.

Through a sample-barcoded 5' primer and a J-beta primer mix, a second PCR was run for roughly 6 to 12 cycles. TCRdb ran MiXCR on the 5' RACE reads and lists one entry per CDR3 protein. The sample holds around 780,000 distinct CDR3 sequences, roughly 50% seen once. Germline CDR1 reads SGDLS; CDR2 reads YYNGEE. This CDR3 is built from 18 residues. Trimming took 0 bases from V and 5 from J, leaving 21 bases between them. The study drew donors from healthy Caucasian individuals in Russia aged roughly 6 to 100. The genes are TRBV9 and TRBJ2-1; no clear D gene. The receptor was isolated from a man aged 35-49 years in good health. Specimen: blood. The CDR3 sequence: CASSVESMSSIIDNEQFF. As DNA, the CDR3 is TGTGCCAGCAGCGTAGAGTCTATGTCATCCATCATCGACAATGAGCAGTTCTTC.